A selection of T cell receptor beta chains follows, all from one sample in a study of cytomegalovirus exposure and HLA in healthy donors. The data were produced by immunoSEQ multiplex PCR, yet TCRdb's version contains in-frame clones alone and is incomplete. The repertoire holds about 160,000 clones, roughly four fifths seen once, with roughly 13% in the top ten. The specimen sequenced was PBMCs. Source of these receptors: a woman in her forties or fifties in good health and CMV-seronegative. CDR3s include the opening cysteine and the closing phenylalanine or tryptophan. Each record gives: V gene, D gene, clone size, J gene, CDR3 DNA, CDR3 protein. D genes are given only for firm matches. A clone size is listed for some rows: how often the clone was seen (once, few, many), or a class if it is expanded.

V gene: TRBV5-4
D gene: TRBD2
clone size: NA
J gene: TRBJ2-3
CDR3 DNA: TGTGCCATCCCGGGCGGGGGGGCCGCAGATACGCAGTATTTT
CDR3 protein: CAIPGGGAADTQYF

V gene: TRBV9
D gene: NA
clone size: NA
J gene: TRBJ1-6
CDR3 DNA: TGTGCCAGCAGCGTAGATGGGGCCCACGGTTCACCCCTCCACTTT
CDR3 protein: CASSVDGAHGSPLHF

V gene: TRBV7-2
D gene: TRBD2
clone size: NA
J gene: TRBJ2-3
CDR3 DNA: TGTGCCAGCAGCTTGGGCGGGGGAGCCAACACAGATACGCAGTATTTT
CDR3 protein: CASSLGGGANTDTQYF

V gene: TRBV4-2
D gene: NA
clone size: NA
J gene: TRBJ2-5
CDR3 DNA: TGTGCCAGCAGCCAAGTGCCCCGGGAGACCCAGTACTTC
CDR3 protein: CASSQVPRETQYF

V gene: TRBV10-3
D gene: TRBD1
clone size: NA
J gene: TRBJ2-2
CDR3 DNA: TGTGCCATCAGTGAGTCCAACAGGGGGAAGATCGGGGAGCTGTTTTTT
CDR3 protein: CAISESNRGKIGELFF

V gene: TRBV4-3
D gene: NA
clone size: once
J gene: TRBJ1-2
CDR3 DNA: TGCGCCAGCAGCCAAGTCATTGGACAGCACGACGTACCCAACTATGGCTACACCTTC
CDR3 protein: CASSQVIGQHDVPNYGYTF

V gene: TRBV7-2
D gene: NA
clone size: NA
J gene: TRBJ2-5
CDR3 DNA: TGTGCCAGCAGCTTAGACAGGATCGAGACCCAGTACTTC
CDR3 protein: CASSLDRIETQYF

V gene: TRBV7-8
D gene: NA
clone size: NA
J gene: TRBJ2-3
CDR3 DNA: TGTGCCAGCAGCTTAGATTACAGGGGCACAGATACGCAGTATTTT
CDR3 protein: CASSLDYRGTDTQYF

V gene: TRBV5-1
D gene: NA
clone size: NA
J gene: TRBJ1-1
CDR3 DNA: TGCGCCAGCAGCTTAGACGACAGGTACACTGAAGCTTTCTTT
CDR3 protein: CASSLDDRYTEAFF

V gene: TRBV7-2
D gene: NA
clone size: NA
J gene: TRBJ2-7
CDR3 DNA: TGTGCCAGCAGTTCTACCTACGGGCAGTACTTC
CDR3 protein: CASSSTYGQYF

V gene: TRBV7-3
D gene: NA
clone size: NA
J gene: TRBJ1-6
CDR3 DNA: TGTGCCAGCAGCTTAGGACAAGCCTATAATTCACCCCTCCACTTT
CDR3 protein: CASSLGQAYNSPLHF

V gene: TRBV11-2
D gene: TRBD1
clone size: NA
J gene: TRBJ1-2
CDR3 DNA: TGTGCCAGCAGCTTAGGCCAGGGGGTTTATGGCTACACCTTC
CDR3 protein: CASSLGQGVYGYTF

V gene: TRBV13
D gene: NA
clone size: NA
J gene: TRBJ2-7
CDR3 DNA: TGTGCCAGCAGCGTTAGAAAGGTAGGCAGGGCCCACGAGCAGTACTTC
CDR3 protein: CASSVRKVGRAHEQYF

V gene: TRBV11-2
D gene: TRBD2
clone size: NA
J gene: TRBJ2-5
CDR3 DNA: TGTGCCAGCAGCTCAATTGGACTAGCGGGGGTAGGGGAGACCCAGTACTTC
CDR3 protein: CASSSIGLAGVGETQYF

V gene: TRBV7-9
D gene: TRBD2
clone size: NA
J gene: TRBJ2-1
CDR3 DNA: TGTGCCAGCAGCCTGCTGCCGGGAAGGGGAGGGGTCAATGAGCAGTTCTTC
CDR3 protein: CASSLLPGRGGVNEQFF

V gene: TRBV2
D gene: NA
clone size: NA
J gene: TRBJ1-2
CDR3 DNA: TGTGCCAGCAGTGAATCCCTTTCGGGGGATTACTATGGCTACACCTTC
CDR3 protein: CASSESLSGDYYGYTF

V gene: TRBV5-5
D gene: NA
clone size: NA
J gene: TRBJ1-1
CDR3 DNA: TGTGCCAGCAGCCTCCGTTCGGGGAACACTGAAGCTTTCTTT
CDR3 protein: CASSLRSGNTEAFF

V gene: TRBV2
D gene: NA
clone size: NA
J gene: TRBJ2-3
CDR3 DNA: TGTGCCAGCAGGAGGGCAGATACGCAGTATTTT
CDR3 protein: CASRRADTQYF

V gene: TRBV10-3
D gene: NA
clone size: NA
J gene: TRBJ2-1
CDR3 DNA: TGTGCCATCAGTGAGTCGATTAGTATACTTGACAATGAGCAGTTCTTC
CDR3 protein: CAISESISILDNEQFF

V gene: TRBV5-1
D gene: NA
clone size: NA
J gene: TRBJ2-2
CDR3 DNA: TGCGCCAGCAGCTTGGGCCGCCCCTCCACAGGGAACACCGGGGAGCTGTTTTTT
CDR3 protein: CASSLGRPSTGNTGELFF